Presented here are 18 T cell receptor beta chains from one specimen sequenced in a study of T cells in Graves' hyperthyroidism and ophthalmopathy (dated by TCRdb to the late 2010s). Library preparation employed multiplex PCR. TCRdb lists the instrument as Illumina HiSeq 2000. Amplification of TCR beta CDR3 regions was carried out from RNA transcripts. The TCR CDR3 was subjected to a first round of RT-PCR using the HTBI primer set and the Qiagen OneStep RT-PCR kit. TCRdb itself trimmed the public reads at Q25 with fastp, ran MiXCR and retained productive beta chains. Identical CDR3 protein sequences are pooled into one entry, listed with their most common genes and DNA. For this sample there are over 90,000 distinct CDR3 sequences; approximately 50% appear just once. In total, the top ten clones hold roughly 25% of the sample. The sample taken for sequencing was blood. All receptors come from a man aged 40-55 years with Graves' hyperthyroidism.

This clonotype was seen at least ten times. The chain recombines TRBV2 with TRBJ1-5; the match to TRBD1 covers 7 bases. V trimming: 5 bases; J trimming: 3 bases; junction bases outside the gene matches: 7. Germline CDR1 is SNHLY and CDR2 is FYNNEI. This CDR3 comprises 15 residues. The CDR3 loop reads CASSSGTAVNQPQHF. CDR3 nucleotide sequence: TGTGCCAGCAGTAGCGGGACAGCAGTCAATCAGCCCCAGCATTTT. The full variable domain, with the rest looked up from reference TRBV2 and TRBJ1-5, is EPEVTQTPSHQVTQMGQEVILRCVPISNHLYFYWYRQILGQKVEFLVSFYNNEISEKSEIFDDQFSVERPDGSNFTLKIRSTKLEDSAMYFCASSSGTAVNQPQHFGDGTRLSIL.

CDR3: CSVGTGAEDYGYTF. The CDR3 coding sequence is TGCAGCGTCGGTACAGGGGCTGAAGACTATGGCTACACCTTC. The rearrangement uses TRBV29-1 and TRBJ1-2; 7 bases fit TRBD1. The CDR3 runs 14 residues. CDR1 is SQVTM, CDR2 ANQGSEA, per germline. V was pared by 6 bases and J by 3 bases, with 10 bases of the junction left unmatched.

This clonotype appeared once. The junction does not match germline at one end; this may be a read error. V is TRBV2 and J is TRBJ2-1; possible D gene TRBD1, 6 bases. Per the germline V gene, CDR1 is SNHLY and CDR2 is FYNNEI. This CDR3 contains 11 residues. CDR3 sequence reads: CASRQTGEQFF. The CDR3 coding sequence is TGTGCCAGCAGGCAGACAGGCGAGCAATTCTTC. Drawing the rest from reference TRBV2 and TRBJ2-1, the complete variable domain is EPEVTQTPSHQVTQMGQEVILRCVPISNHLYFYWYRQILGQKVEFLVSFYNNEISEKSEIFDDQFSVERPDGSNFTLKIRSTKLEDSAMYFCASRQTGEQFFGPGTRLTVL.

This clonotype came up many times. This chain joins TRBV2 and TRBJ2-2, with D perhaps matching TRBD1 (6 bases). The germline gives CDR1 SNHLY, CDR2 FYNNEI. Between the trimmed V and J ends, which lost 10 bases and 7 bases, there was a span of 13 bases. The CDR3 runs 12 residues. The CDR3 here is CATGGAGGELFF. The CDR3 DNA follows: TGTGCCACTGGGGGCGCCGGCGGGGAGCTGTTTTTT.

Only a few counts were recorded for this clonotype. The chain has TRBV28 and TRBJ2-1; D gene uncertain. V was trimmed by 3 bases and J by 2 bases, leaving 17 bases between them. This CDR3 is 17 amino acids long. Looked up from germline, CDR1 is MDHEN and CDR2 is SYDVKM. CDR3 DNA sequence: TGTGCCAGCAGTTTCACTATGCTCGACGGCCCCTACAATGAGCAGTTCTTC. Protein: CASSFTMLDGPYNEQFF.

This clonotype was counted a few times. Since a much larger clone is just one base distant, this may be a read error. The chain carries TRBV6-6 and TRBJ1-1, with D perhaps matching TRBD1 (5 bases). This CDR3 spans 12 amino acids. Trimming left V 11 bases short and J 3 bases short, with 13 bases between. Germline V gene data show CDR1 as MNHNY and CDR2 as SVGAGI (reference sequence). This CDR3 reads CAGKGRDTEAFF. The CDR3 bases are TGTGCCGGCAAGGGCAGGGACACTGAAGCTTTCTTT.

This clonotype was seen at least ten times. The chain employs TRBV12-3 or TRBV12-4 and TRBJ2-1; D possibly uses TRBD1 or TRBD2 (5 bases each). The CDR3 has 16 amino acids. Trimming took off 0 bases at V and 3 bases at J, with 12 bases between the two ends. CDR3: CASSLAFGADYNEQFF. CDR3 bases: TGTGCCAGCAGTTTAGCGTTCGGGGCGGACTACAATGAGCAGTTCTTC.

CDR3 sequence reads: CASSVAGQVWNSPLHF. The CDR3, as DNA: TGTGCCAGCAGCGTAGCGGGACAGGTCTGGAATTCACCCCTCCACTTT. V and J are TRBV9 and TRBJ1-6, with 8 positions matching TRBD1. This CDR3 is built from 16 residues. V lost 0 bases, J lost 7 bases, and 6 bases stayed unmatched. Germline V CDR1 and CDR2: SGDLS, YYNGEE.

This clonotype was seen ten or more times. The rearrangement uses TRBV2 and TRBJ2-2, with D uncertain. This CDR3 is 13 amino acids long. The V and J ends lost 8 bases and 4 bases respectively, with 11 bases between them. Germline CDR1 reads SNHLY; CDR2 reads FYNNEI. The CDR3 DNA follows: TGTGCCAGCCGACTCTCTAGCACCGGGGAGCTGTTTTTT. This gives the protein CASRLSSTGELFF.

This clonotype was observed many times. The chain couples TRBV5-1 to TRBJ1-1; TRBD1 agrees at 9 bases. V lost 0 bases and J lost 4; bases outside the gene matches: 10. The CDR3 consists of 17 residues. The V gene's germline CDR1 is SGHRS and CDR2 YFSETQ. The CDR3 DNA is TGCGCCAGCAGCTTGGCGCGGACAGGGGATTTGGGCACTGAAGCTTTCTTT. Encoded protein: CASSLARTGDLGTEAFF. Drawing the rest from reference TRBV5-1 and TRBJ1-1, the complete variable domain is KAGVTQTPRYLIKTRGQQVTLSCSPISGHRSVSWYQQTPGQGLQFLFEYFSETQRNKGNFPGRFSGRQFSNSRSEMNVSTLELGDSALYLCASSLARTGDLGTEAFFGQGTRLTVV.

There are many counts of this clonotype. In DNA form, the CDR3 reads TGTGCCAGCAGCCCACAGGGGGCTGCGACCGGGGAGCTGTTTTTT. This sequence encodes CASSPQGAATGELFF. The rearrangement uses TRBV9 and TRBJ2-2, with 9 nucleotides matching TRBD1. Germline-derived CDR1 and CDR2 are SGDLS and YYNGEE. The CDR3 runs to 15 residues. Trimming cost V 4 bases and J 5 bases; bases outside gene matches: 6.

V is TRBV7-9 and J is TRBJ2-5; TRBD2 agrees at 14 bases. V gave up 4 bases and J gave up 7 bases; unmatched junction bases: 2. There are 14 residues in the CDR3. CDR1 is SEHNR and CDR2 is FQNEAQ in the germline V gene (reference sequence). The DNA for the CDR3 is TGTGCCAGCAGCTGGGGGACTAGCGGGGGGACCCAGTACTTC. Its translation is CASSWGTSGGTQYF.

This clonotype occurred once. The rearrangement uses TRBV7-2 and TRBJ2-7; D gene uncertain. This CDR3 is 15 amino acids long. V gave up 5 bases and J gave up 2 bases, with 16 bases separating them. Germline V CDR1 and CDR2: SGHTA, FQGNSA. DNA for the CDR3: TGTGCCAGCAGCCAAGATCGGCTAACCCCCTACGAGCAGTACTTC. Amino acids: CASSQDRLTPYEQYF.

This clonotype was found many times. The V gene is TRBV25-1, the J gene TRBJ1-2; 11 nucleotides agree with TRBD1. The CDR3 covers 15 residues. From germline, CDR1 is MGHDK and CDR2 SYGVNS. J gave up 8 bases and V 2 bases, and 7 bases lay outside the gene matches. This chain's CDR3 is CASSETGTGGGGYTF. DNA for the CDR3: TGTGCCAGCAGTGAAACCGGGACAGGGGGGGGGGGCTACACCTTC.

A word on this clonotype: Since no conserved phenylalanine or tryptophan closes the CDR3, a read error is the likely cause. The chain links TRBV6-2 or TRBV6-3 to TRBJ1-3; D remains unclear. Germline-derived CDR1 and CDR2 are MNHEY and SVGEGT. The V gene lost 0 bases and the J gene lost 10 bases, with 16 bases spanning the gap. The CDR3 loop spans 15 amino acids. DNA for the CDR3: TGTGCCAGCAGTTACTCGGAGACGGGAGAAAGGACCATATATTCT. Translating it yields CASSYSETGERTIYS.

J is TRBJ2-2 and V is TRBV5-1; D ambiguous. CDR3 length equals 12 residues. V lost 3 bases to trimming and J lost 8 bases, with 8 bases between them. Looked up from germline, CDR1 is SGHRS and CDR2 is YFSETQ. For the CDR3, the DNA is TGCGCCAGCAGCTGGCCGCGGGGGGAGCTGTTTTTT. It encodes CASSWPRGELFF.

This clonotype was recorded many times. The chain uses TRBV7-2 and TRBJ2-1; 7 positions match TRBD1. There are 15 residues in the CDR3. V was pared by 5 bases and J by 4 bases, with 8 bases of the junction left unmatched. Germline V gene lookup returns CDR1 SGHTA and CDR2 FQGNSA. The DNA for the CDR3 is TGTGCCAGCAGCGTCAGGGGGACACCTTACAATGAGCAGTTCTTC. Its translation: CASSVRGTPYNEQFF. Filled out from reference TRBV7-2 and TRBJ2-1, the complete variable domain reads GAGVSQSPSNKVTEKGKDVELRCDPISGHTALYWYRQSLGQGLEFLIYFQGNSAPDKSGLPSDRFSAERTGGSVSTLTIQRTQQEDSAVYLCASSVRGTPYNEQFFGPGTRLTVL.

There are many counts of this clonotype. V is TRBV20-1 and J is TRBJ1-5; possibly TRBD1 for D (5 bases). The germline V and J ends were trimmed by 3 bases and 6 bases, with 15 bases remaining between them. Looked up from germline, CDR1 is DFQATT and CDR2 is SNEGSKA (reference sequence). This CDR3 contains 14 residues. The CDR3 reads CSARRTSGGQPQHF. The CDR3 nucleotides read TGCAGTGCTAGGAGGACCTCCGGGGGTCAGCCCCAGCATTTT.